These 14 T cell receptor beta chains came from one sample sequenced in a study of beta chain features in type 1 diabetes. Which antigens these TCRs recognize remains unknown. Broader study findings: Type 1 diabetes patients had moderately but significantly shorter TCRB CDR3s in all four CD4+ subsets.

The whole isolated RNA underwent reverse transcription, so sequencing captured expressed TCRB transcripts. Sequencing was performed with immunoSEQ multiplex PCR; in TCRdb, only in-frame clones are kept and a portion is missing. Of fewer than 350,000 clones listed, approximately 15% are singletons. Sample: naive CD4+ T cells from blood. All receptors come from a man younger than 35 with type 1 diabetes.

This clone occurred a few times. The chain is built from TRBV29-1 and TRBJ1-3; D unclear. V gave up 4 bases and J gave up 5 bases, with 9 bases separating them. CDR3 size: 12 residues. The germline V gene encodes CDR1 SQVTM and CDR2 ANQGSEA. CDR3 in DNA: TGCAGCGTTGGCGGTGGCAGAAACACCATATATTTT. This gives the protein CSVGGGRNTIYF.

V usage is TRBV6-5 and J usage is TRBJ2-7; 14 bases line up with TRBD2. Unmatched junction bases numbered 3, after V lost 3 bases and J lost 5 bases. CDR3 length: 15 amino acids. CDR1 MNHEY and CDR2 SVGAGI come from the germline V gene. CDR3 amino acids: CASSYAGLAGDEQYF. The CDR3 region has the DNA TGTGCCAGCAGTTATGCGGGACTAGCGGGGGACGAGCAGTACTTC.

This clone was detected a few times. The chain recombines TRBV28 with TRBJ1-1, with D unresolved. This CDR3 comprises 12 residues. Germline lookup yields CDR1 MDHEN and CDR2 SYDVKM. The ends were cut back, 6 bases at V and 7 bases at J, with 12 bases in the middle. The CDR3 here is CASRVGSVEAFF. The CDR3 DNA reads as TGTGCCAGCAGAGTTGGTTCGGTTGAAGCTTTCTTT.

The genes are TRBV29-1 and TRBJ2-1, with 15 bases that match TRBD2. In germline, CDR1 is SQVTM, CDR2 ANQGSEA. V dropped 5 bases and J dropped 3; count of bases not matched to a gene: 5. This CDR3 spans 16 amino acids. The CDR3 loop is CSVTGLAGGRYNEQFF. Here the CDR3 DNA reads TGCAGCGTTACAGGACTAGCGGGGGGGCGCTACAATGAGCAGTTCTTC.

Only a few counts were recorded for this clone. The same CDR3 can be traced to other DNA sequences in this sample. The chain is built from TRBV5-1 and TRBJ2-3; D is possibly TRBD1 (6 bases). Trimming removed 0 bases from V and 3 bases from J, with 8 bases in between. Germline V gives CDR1 SGHRS, CDR2 YFSETQ. The CDR3 runs to 14 residues. The CDR3 region is CASSLGGPTDTQYF. For the CDR3, the DNA is TGCGCCAGCAGCTTGGGGGGGCCAACAGATACGCAGTATTTT.

The chain carries TRBV5-4 and TRBJ1-2; no clear D. V was pared by 0 bases and J by 4 bases, with 10 bases between. Germline assignment: CDR1 SGHNT and CDR2 YYREEE (reference sequence). The CDR3 loop spans 14 amino acids. The CDR3 sequence is CASSLGTDSYGYTF. CDR3 sequence (DNA): TGTGCCAGCAGCTTGGGTACAGATTCCTATGGCTACACCTTC. The full variable domain, with the rest looked up from reference TRBV5-4 and TRBJ1-2, is ETGVTQSPTHLIKTRGQQVTLRCSSQSGHNTVSWYQQALGQGPQFIFQYYREEENGRGNFPPRFSGLQFPNYSSELNVNALELDDSALYLCASSLGTDSYGYTFGSGTRLTVV.

This clone was seen only a few times. The CDR3: CSVGGPTEAFF. The CDR3, as DNA: TGCAGCGTTGGGGGCCCGACTGAAGCTTTCTTT. The rearrangement uses TRBV29-1 and TRBJ1-1; D may be TRBD1 (5 bases). CDR1 is SQVTM, CDR2 ANQGSEA, per germline. The V and J ends lost 4 bases and 5 bases respectively, with 8 bases between them. The CDR3 consists of 11 residues.

V is TRBV6-4 and J is TRBJ2-3; D not resolved. CDR3 length: 14 residues. Trimming removed 11 bases from V and 1 base from J, with 16 bases in between. Germline V gene sequence: CDR1 MRHNA, CDR2 SNTAGT. This CDR3 is CAPKRSVGTDTQYF. The CDR3 DNA reads as TGTGCCCCCAAGAGAAGCGTTGGCACAGATACGCAGTATTTT.

This clone was detected a few times. V and J are TRBV29-1 and TRBJ1-2, with D tentatively TRBD1 (6 bases). The CDR3 loop spans 15 amino acids. V was cut by 3 bases and J by 2 bases, with 16 bases left in between. Germline values: CDR1 SQVTM, CDR2 ANQGSEA. Here the CDR3 reads CSVDQQGKGNYGYTF. In DNA form, the CDR3 reads TGCAGCGTTGATCAACAGGGAAAAGGGAACTATGGCTACACCTTC.

The chain is built from TRBV27 and TRBJ2-3; the match to TRBD2 covers 7 bases. Germline loops: CDR1 MNHEY, CDR2 SMNVEV (reference sequence). The junction had 7 bases not matched to a gene; V was cut back by 1 base and J by 3 bases. CDR3 length: 16 residues. CDR3 coding DNA: TGTGCCAGCAGTTTATATACCGGACTAGAAACAGATACGCAGTATTTT. This gives the protein CASSLYTGLETDTQYF.

This sequence joins TRBV7-2 and TRBJ2-5, with no clear D. The CDR3 length is 13 residues. Trimming cost V 4 bases and J 5 bases, with 11 bases left between them. Germline V CDR1 and CDR2: SGHTA, FQGNSA. The CDR3 DNA follows: TGTGCCAGCAGCTCCACGATCCGGGAGACCCAGTACTTC. Translated, it gives CASSSTIRETQYF.

In its sample, this clone was seen a few times. The V and J genes are TRBV18 and TRBJ1-2, with no clear D. The V gene lost 2 bases and the J gene lost 2 bases, with 9 bases spanning the gap. The CDR3 covers 14 residues. Germline lookup yields CDR1 KGHSH and CDR2 LQKENI. The CDR3 sequence is CASSPEFLNYGYTF. Written as DNA, the CDR3 is TGTGCCAGCTCACCAGAGTTCCTAAACTATGGCTACACCTTC.

CDR3 sequence (DNA): TGTGCCAGCAGCTTCTTAGCGGGAGGCGCGAGCGAGCAGTACTTC. Its protein is CASSFLAGGASEQYF. The chain combines TRBV5-6 with TRBJ2-7; 10 bases are shared with TRBD2. CDR3 size: 15 residues. V shed 2 bases, J shed 6 bases, and the junction held 8 bases outside the gene matches. Germline-derived CDR1 and CDR2 are SGHDT and YYEEEE.

This rearrangement joins TRBV30 to TRBJ2-3; 8 bases are a match to TRBD2. The ends lost 3 bases at V and 1 base at J; junction bases unmatched: 6. The V gene's germline CDR1 is GTSNPN and CDR2 SVGIG (reference sequence). The CDR3 covers 15 residues. CDR3 residues: CAWSGSGSGTDTQYF. The CDR3 DNA is TGTGCCTGGAGCGGAAGCGGGAGTGGCACAGATACGCAGTATTTT. The entire variable domain, with the rest obtained from reference TRBV30 and TRBJ2-3, is as follows: SQTIHQWPATLVQPVGSPLSLECTVEGTSNPNLYWYRQAAGRGLQLLFYSVGIGQISSEVPQNLSASRPQDRQFILSSKKLLLSDSGFYLCAWSGSGSGTDTQYFGPGTRLTVL.